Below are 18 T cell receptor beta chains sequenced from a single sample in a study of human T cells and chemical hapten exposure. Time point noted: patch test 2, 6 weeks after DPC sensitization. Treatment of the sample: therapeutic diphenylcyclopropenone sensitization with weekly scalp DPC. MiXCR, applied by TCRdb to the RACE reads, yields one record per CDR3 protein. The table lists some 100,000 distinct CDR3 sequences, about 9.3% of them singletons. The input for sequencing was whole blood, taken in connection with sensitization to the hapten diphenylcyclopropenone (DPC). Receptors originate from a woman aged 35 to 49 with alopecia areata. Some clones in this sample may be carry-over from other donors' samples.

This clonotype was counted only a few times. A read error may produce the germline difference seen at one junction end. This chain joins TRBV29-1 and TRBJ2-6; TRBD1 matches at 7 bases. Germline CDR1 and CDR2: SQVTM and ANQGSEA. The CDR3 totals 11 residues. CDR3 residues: CSVEDWTGPAF. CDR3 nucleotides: TGCAGCGTTGAAGATTGGACAGGCCCCGCTTTC.

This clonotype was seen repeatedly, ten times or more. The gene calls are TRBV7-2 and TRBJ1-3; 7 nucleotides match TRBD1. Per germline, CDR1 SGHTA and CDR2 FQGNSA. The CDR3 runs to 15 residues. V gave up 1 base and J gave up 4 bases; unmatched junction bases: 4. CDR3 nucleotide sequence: TGTGCCAGCAGCTTAGGACAGGGCCAAGGAAACACCATATATTTT. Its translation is CASSLGQGQGNTIYF.

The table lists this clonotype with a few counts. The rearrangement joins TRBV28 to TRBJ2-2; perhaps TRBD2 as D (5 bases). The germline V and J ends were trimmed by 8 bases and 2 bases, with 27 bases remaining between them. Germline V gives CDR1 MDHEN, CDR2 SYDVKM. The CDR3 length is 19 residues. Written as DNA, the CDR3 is TGTGCCAGCCAAAATGAGGGAAGTCGATCCCCTGTCAACACCGGGGAGCTGTTTTTT. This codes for CASQNEGSRSPVNTGELFF.

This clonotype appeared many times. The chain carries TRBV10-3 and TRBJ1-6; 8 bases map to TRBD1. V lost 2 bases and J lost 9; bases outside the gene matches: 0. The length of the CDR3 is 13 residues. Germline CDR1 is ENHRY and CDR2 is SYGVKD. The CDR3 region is CAISEQGASPLHF. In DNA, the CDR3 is TGTGCCATCAGTGAGCAGGGGGCTTCACCCCTCCACTTT.

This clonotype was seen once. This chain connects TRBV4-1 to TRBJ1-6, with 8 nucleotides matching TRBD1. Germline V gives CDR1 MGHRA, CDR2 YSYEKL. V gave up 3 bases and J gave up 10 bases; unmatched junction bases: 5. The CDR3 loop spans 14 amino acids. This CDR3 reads CASSQDRVGSPLHF. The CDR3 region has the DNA TGCGCCAGCAGCCAGGACAGGGTAGGATCACCCCTCCACTTT.

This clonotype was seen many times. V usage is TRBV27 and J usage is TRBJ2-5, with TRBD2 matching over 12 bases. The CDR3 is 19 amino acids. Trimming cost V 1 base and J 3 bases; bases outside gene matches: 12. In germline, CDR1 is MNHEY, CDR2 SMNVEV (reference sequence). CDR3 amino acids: CASSLFLTSGRRSEETQYF. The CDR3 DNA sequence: TGTGCCAGCAGTTTATTCTTAACTAGCGGGAGGAGAAGCGAAGAGACCCAGTACTTC.

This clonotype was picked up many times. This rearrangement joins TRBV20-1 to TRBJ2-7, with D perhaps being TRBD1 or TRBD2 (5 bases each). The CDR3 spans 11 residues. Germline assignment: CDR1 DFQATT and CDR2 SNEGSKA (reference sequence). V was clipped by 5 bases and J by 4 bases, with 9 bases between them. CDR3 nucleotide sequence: TGCAGTGCTCTGAGGGGTTACGAGCAGTACTTC. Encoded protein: CSALRGYEQYF.

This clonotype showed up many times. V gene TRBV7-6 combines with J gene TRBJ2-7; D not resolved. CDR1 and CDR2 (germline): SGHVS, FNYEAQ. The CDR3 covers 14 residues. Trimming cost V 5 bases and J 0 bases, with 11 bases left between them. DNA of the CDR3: TGTGCCAGCAGCGAGGCGGACGGCTCCTACGAGCAGTACTTC. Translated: CASSEADGSYEQYF.

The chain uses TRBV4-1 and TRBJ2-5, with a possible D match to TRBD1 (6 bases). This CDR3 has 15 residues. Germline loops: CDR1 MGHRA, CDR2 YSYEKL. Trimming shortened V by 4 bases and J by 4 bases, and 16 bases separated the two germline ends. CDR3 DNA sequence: TGCGCCAGCAGCCTCTGGGGCAGGGGATCAGAGACCCAGTACTTC. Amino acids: CASSLWGRGSETQYF.

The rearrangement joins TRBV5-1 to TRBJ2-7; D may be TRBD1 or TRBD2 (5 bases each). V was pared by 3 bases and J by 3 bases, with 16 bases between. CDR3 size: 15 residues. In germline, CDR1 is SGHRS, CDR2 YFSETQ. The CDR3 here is CASSSGTSIHYEQYF. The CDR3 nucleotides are TGCGCCAGCAGCTCCGGGACGTCGATCCACTACGAGCAGTACTTC.

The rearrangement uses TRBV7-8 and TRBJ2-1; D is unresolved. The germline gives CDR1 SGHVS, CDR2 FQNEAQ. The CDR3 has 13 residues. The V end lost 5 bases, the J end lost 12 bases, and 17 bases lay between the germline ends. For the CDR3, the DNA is TGTGCCAGCAGCCCGAACGTAGAAGGAAGGCAGTTCTTC. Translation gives CASSPNVEGRQFF. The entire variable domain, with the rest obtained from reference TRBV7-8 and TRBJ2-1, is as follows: GAGVSQSPRYKVAKRGQDVALRCDPISGHVSLFWYQQALGQGPEFLTYFQNEAQLDKSGLPSDRFFAERPEGSVSTLKIQRTQQEDSAVYLCASSPNVEGRQFFGPGTRLTVL.

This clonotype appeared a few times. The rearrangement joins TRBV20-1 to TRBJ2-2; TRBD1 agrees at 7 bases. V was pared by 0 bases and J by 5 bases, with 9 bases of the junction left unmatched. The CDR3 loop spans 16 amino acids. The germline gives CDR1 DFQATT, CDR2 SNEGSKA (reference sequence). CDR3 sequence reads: CSAREVNRGRTGELFF. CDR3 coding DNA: TGCAGTGCTAGAGAAGTAAACAGGGGTAGAACCGGGGAGCTGTTTTTT.

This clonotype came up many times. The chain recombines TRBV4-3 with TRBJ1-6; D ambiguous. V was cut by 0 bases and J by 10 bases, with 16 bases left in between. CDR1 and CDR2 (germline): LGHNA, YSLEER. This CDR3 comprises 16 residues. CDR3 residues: CASSQDLQAVGSPLHF. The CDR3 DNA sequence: TGCGCCAGCAGCCAAGATCTCCAGGCAGTTGGATCACCCCTCCACTTT.

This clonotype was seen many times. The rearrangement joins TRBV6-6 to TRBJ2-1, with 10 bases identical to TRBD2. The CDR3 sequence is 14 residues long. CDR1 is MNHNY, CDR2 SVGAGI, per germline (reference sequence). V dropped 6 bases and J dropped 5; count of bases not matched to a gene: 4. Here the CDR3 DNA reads TGTGCCAGCAGCAAACTAGCGGGAAACAATGAGCAGTTCTTC. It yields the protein CASSKLAGNNEQFF.

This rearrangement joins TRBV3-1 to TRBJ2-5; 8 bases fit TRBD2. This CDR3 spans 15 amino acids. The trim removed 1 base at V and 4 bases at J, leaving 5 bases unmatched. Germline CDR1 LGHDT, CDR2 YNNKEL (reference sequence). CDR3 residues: CASSQVAGTLETQYF. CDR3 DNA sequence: TGTGCCAGCAGCCAAGTAGCGGGGACCCTAGAGACCCAGTACTTC.

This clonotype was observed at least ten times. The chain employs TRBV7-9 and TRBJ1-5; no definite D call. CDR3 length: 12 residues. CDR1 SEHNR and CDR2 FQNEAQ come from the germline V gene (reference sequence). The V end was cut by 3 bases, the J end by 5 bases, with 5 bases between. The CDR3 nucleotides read TGTGCCAGCAGCTTTATGGATCAGCCCCAGCATTTT. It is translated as CASSFMDQPQHF.

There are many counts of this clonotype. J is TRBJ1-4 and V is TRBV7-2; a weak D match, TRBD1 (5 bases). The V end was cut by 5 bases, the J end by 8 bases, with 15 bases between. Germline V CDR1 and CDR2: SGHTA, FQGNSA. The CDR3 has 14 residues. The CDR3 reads CASSPGGTAEKLFF. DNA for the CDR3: TGTGCCAGCAGCCCTGGCGGGACCGCCGAAAAACTGTTTTTT.

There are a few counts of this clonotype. The DNA for the CDR3 is TGTGCCAGCAGCACCCGGACTAGCGGGGGCACAGATACGCAGTATTTT. Its translation is CASSTRTSGGTDTQYF. The chain recombines TRBV9 with TRBJ2-3; 12 bases align to TRBD2. The CDR3 totals 16 residues. V dropped 4 bases and J dropped 1; count of bases not matched to a gene: 4. CDR1 SGDLS and CDR2 YYNGEE come from the germline V gene. Full variable domain (rest looked up from reference TRBV9 and TRBJ2-3): DSGVTQTPKHLITATGQRVTLRCSPRSGDLSVYWYQQSLDQGLQFLIQYYNGEERAKGNILERFSAQQFPDLHSELNLSSLELGDSALYFCASSTRTSGGTDTQYFGPGTRLTVL.